This T cell receptor (beta chain) is from a study of blood T cells in healthy people across ages. Points from the study as a whole: With naive T cell percentage, TCR beta diversity showed a strong correlation.

The V end lost 5 bases, the J end lost 4 bases, and 15 bases lay between the germline ends. The CDR3 loop spans 14 amino acids. Looked up from germline, CDR1 is MNHEY and CDR2 is SMNVEV (reference sequence). This clonotype was detected only a few times. Its matching antigen is unknown. Sample-barcoded 5' priming and a J-beta primer mix drove a second PCR of about 6 to 11 cycles. TCRdb ran MiXCR on the 5' RACE reads and lists one entry per CDR3 protein. Of approximately 1.5 million distinct CDR3 sequences in the sample, about 31% were seen once. The sample was blood. The chain combines TRBV27 with TRBJ2-7, with D possibly matching TRBD1 (6 bases). The receptor was derived from a woman in her twenties or thirties in good health. The CDR3 sequence is CASSPGQYYYEQYF. CDR3 coding DNA: TGTGCCAGCAGTCCCGGACAGTATTATTACGAGCAGTACTTC.